A single sample is the source of the 3 T cell receptor beta chains below, sequenced in a study. TCRdb passed the RT-PCR reads through MiXCR, listing each CDR3 protein once. The sample holds about 680,000 distinct CDR3 sequences, approximately 15% seen once. The specimen sequenced was memory CD4+ T cells from blood. The receptor source for this set is a female donor in good health, serving as a healthy control.

This clonotype has ten or more counts. The chain links TRBV7-2 to TRBJ2-1; D is perhaps TRBD1 (8 bases). Per the germline V gene, CDR1 is SGHTA and CDR2 is FQGNSA. CDR3 length: 14 amino acids. V lost 1 base to trimming and J lost 14 bases, with 18 bases between them. The CDR3 here is CASSLVLRTGTKFF. The CDR3 nucleotides are TGTGCCAGCAGCTTAGTGCTGAGGACAGGGACTAAGTTCTTC.

The chain recombines TRBV15 with TRBJ1-5; D is ambiguous. The length of the CDR3 is 12 residues. Per the germline V gene, CDR1 is LNHNV and CDR2 is YYDKDF (reference sequence). V lost 3 bases and J lost 7, with 7 bases in between. CDR3 DNA: TGTGCCACCAGCAGGGACTTCCAGCCCCAGCATTTT. Its translation is CATSRDFQPQHF.

The V and J genes are TRBV15 and TRBJ2-7, with a tentative D call TRBD1 (6 bases). The length of the CDR3 is 15 residues. Germline CDR1 and CDR2: LNHNV and YYDKDF (reference sequence). V lost 5 bases and J 0 bases, leaving 14 bases between the germline ends. CDR3 in amino acids: CATSLRTALSYEQYF. The CDR3 region has the DNA TGTGCCACCAGCCTCCGGACAGCTCTCTCCTACGAGCAGTACTTC.